The 10 T cell receptor beta chains in this list originate from one sample, sequenced in a study of T cells in tuberculosis. Produced via immunoSEQ multiplex PCR; TCRdb's table is partial and in-frame only. This sample has more than 35,000 clones; roughly 95% occur once, and the top ten carry roughly 6.9%. The sequencing input was PBMCs. The receptors shown here come from a donor aged 10-29 years with latent tuberculosis or without tuberculosis infection.

In its sample, this clone was seen once. This rearrangement joins TRBV19 to TRBJ2-7; weak D call: TRBD1 (6 bases). The V gene lost 6 bases and the J gene lost 2 bases, with 17 bases spanning the gap. This CDR3 is built from 15 residues. The germline gives CDR1 LNHDA, CDR2 SQIVND (reference sequence). The CDR3 DNA sequence: TGTGCCAGTAGCTCTACAGGGAATAGCGCCTACGAGCAGTACTTC. Protein: CASSSTGNSAYEQYF.

The chain has TRBV6-1 and TRBJ1-4; 8 nucleotides line up with TRBD1. Germline trimming cut 2 bases from V and 5 bases from J; bases unmatched to any gene: 1. Germline CDR1 is MNHNS and CDR2 is SASEGT. This CDR3 comprises 14 residues. For the CDR3, the DNA is TGTGCCAGCAGTGAATCAGGGGGCAATGAAAAACTGTTTTTT. This codes for CASSESGGNEKLFF.

By its share, this clone is hyperexpanded. This chain links TRBV14 with TRBJ2-3; TRBD1 matches 7 bases. Trimming took 2 bases from V and 14 from J; bases not matched to a gene: 7. The germline gives CDR1 SGHDN, CDR2 FVKESK. This CDR3 has 12 residues. This chain's CDR3 is CASSQWGQRPYF. The CDR3 bases are TGTGCCAGCAGCCAATGGGGACAGCGACCGTATTTT.

This chain uses TRBV5-6 with TRBJ2-7; D may be TRBD2 (6 bases). Germline V lookup: CDR1 SGHDT, CDR2 YYEEEE. Trimming removed 4 bases at V and 0 bases at J, with 11 bases between. The CDR3 loop spans 14 amino acids. CDR3 DNA: TGTGCCAGCAGCCCGGGGGATCCCTCCTACGAGCAGTACTTC. As protein: CASSPGDPSYEQYF.

The gene calls are TRBV5-8 and TRBJ2-4; 7 bases fit TRBD1. V lost 5 bases and J lost 2; bases outside the gene matches: 10. The CDR3 spans 16 residues. Germline V gives CDR1 SGHTS, CDR2 YDEGEE. CDR3 sequence (DNA): TGTGCCAGCAGTACACGTGCAGGGGGAACCAAAAACATTCAGTACTTC. Translating gives CASSTRAGGTKNIQYF.

The table lists this clone with a count of one. The chain has TRBV30 and TRBJ1-1; the D gene is possibly TRBD1 (5 bases). Germline V gene sequence: CDR1 GTSNPN, CDR2 SVGIG (reference sequence). There are 15 residues in the CDR3. V lost 3 bases and J 1 base, leaving 15 bases between the germline ends. CDR3 protein: CAWRQGGGANTEAFF. The CDR3 DNA sequence: TGTGCCTGGAGGCAGGGTGGCGGGGCGAACACTGAAGCTTTCTTT.

The rearrangement links TRBV25-1 to TRBJ2-1; a weak D match, TRBD1 (5 bases). Germline CDR1 reads MGHDK; CDR2 reads SYGVNS. CDR3 length: 15 amino acids. Trimming took off 0 bases at V and 1 base at J, with 7 bases between the two ends. Here the CDR3 DNA reads TGTGCCAGCAGTGAATACAGGGTTTCCTACAATGAGCAGTTCTTC. Protein: CASSEYRVSYNEQFF.

This chain links TRBV6-5 with TRBJ2-2; D is possibly TRBD2 (5 bases). CDR3 size: 15 residues. Germline V gene sequence: CDR1 MNHEY, CDR2 SVGAGI. Deletions cut 1 base from V and 4 bases from J, with 10 bases between. In DNA form, the CDR3 reads TGTGCCAGCAGTTACTTACTAGAGGGCACCGGGGAGCTGTTTTTT. Translated: CASSYLLEGTGELFF.

The chain couples TRBV18 to TRBJ2-7, with D maybe TRBD2 (7 bases). V was pared by 0 bases and J by 5 bases, with 8 bases between. Germline CDR1 reads KGHSH; CDR2 reads LQKENI. There are 13 residues in the CDR3. CDR3 residues: CASSPPGGDEQYF. The CDR3 nucleotides are TGTGCCAGCTCACCACCAGGGGGGGACGAGCAGTACTTC.

The chain has TRBV6-5 and TRBJ1-1; tentative D call: TRBD1 (5 bases). The CDR3 loop spans 14 amino acids. With 0 bases removed from V and 3 bases from J, the gap between germline ends came to 8 bases. CDR1 is MNHEY and CDR2 is SVGAGI in the germline V gene. The chain's CDR3 is CASSYSGGDTEAFF. CDR3 DNA: TGTGCCAGCAGTTACTCGGGGGGTGACACTGAAGCTTTCTTT.